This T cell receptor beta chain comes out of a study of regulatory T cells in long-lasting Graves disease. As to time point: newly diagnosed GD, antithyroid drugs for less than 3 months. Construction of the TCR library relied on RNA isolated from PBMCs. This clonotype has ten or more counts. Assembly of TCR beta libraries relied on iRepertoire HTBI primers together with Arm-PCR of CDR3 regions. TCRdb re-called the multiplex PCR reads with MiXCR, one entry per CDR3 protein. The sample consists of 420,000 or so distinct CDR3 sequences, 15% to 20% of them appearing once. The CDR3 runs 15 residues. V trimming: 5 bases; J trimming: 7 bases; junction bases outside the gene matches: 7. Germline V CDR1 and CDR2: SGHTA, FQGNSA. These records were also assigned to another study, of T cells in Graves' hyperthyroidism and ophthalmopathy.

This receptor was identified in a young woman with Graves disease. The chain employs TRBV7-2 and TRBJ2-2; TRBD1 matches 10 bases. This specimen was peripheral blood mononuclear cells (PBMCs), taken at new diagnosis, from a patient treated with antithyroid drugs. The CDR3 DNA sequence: TGTGCCAGCAGCCGAGACAGGGGGCAGGGCGGGGAGCTGTTTTTT. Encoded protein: CASSRDRGQGGELFF.